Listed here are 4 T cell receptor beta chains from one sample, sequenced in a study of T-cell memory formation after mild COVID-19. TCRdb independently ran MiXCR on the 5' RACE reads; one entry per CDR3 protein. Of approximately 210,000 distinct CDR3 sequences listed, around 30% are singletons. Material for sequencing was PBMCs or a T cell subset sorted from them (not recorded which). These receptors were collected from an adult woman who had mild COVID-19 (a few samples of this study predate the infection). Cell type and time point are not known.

The DNA of the CDR3 is TGTGCCAGCAGCCAAGGAGGATTAGCGGGACTCTCCTCCTCGAGCTCCTACAATGAGCAGTTCTTC. Protein sequence: CASSQGGLAGLSSSSSYNEQFF. The V and J genes are TRBV3-1 and TRBJ2-1; 8 bases fit TRBD2. CDR1 is LGHDT, CDR2 YNNKEL, per germline (reference sequence). J was trimmed by 0 bases and V by 1 base; bases with no gene match: 20. The CDR3 spans 22 residues.

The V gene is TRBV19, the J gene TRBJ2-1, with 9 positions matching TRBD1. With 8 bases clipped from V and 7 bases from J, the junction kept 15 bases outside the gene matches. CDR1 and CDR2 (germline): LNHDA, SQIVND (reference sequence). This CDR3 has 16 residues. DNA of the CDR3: TGTGCCAGTCGAGGGGGGGGGACAGGGTCGAGGAATGAGCAGTTCTTC. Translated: CASRGGGTGSRNEQFF.

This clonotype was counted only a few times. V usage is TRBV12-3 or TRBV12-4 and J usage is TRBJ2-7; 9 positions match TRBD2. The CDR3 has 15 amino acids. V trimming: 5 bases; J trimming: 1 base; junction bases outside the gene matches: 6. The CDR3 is CASSVSGGSSYEQYF. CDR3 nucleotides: TGTGCCAGCAGTGTTAGCGGGGGCTCTTCCTACGAGCAGTACTTC.

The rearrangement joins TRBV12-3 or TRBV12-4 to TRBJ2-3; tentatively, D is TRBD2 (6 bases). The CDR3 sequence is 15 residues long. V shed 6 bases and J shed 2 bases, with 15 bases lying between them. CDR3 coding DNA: TGTGCCAGCAGCGTCGGGAGTGGAGACACAGATACGCAGTATTTT. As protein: CASSVGSGDTDTQYF.